This T cell receptor beta chain was documented in a study of blood T cells in healthy people across ages. Overall study context: Every two T cells gave about one barcoded beta molecule via template switching. Broader study findings: Possibly confounding the expanded clonotype changes was the fact that donor CMV status was unknown.

In this sample, this clonotype turned up a few times. Antigen unknown. Trimming took 3 bases from V and 0 from J, leaving 8 bases between them. The germline V gene encodes CDR1 SEHNR and CDR2 FQNEAQ (reference sequence). This CDR3 region has 15 residues. Donor samples were obtained from healthy Caucasian individuals from Russia, aged about 6 to 100. Alongside a J-beta primer mix, a sample-barcoded 5' primer served in a second PCR lasting about 7 to 11 cycles. Per sample, CDR3-containing paired-end reads numbered at least 2.5 million. TCRdb used MiXCR to reprocess the 5' RACE reads, holding one entry per CDR3 protein. This table holds roughly 2 million distinct CDR3 sequences, around 48% found once.

The sequence was collected from a woman aged 40 to 50 in good health. The chain carries TRBV7-9 and TRBJ1-4; the D is unclear. Sequenced sample: blood. CDR3 amino acids: CASSFGSATNEKLFF. In DNA form, the CDR3 reads TGTGCCAGCAGCTTCGGAAGTGCAACTAATGAAAAACTGTTTTTT.